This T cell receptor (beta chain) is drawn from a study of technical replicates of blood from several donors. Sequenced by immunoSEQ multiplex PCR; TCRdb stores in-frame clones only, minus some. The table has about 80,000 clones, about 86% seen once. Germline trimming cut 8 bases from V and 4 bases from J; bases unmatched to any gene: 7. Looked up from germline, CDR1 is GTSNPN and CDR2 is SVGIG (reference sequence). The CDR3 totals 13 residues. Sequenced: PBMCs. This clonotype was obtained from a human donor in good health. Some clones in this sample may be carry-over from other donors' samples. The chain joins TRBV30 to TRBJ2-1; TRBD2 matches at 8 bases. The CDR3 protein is CASLAGTYNEQFF. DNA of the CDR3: TGTGCCAGTTTAGCGGGGACGTACAATGAGCAGTTCTTC.